The 28 T cell receptor beta chains below come from one sample, sequenced in a study of cytomegalovirus exposure and HLA in healthy donors. Measured with immunoSEQ multiplex PCR; TCRdb has only the in-frame clones, and not every one. The sample lists fewer than 350,000 clones; 85% to 90% were seen once. The material sequenced was PBMCs. These receptors originate from a young woman in good health and CMV-seronegative.

V usage is TRBV28 and J usage is TRBJ2-7, with a possible D match to TRBD2 (6 bases). V shed 6 bases and J shed 5 bases, with 17 bases lying between them. This CDR3 comprises 14 residues. Germline V lookup: CDR1 MDHEN, CDR2 SYDVKM. The CDR3 reads CASSLPRTGDEQYF. The CDR3 DNA is TGTGCCAGCAGCCTCCCCCGGACGGGGGACGAGCAGTACTTC.

The chain uses TRBV5-1 and TRBJ2-2; D possibly corresponds to TRBD1 (7 bases). V lost 0 bases, J lost 7 bases, and 19 bases lay in between. From germline, CDR1 is SGHRS and CDR2 YFSETQ. This CDR3 is built from 17 residues. The CDR3 loop reads CASSLGPGGSIVGELFF. DNA for the CDR3: TGCGCCAGCAGCTTGGGCCCAGGGGGGAGTATTGTCGGGGAGCTGTTTTTT.

The chain links TRBV28 to TRBJ1-5; D might be TRBD1 (5 bases). The germline gives CDR1 MDHEN, CDR2 SYDVKM. The ends were cut back, 3 bases at V and 2 bases at J, with 11 bases in the middle. This CDR3 region has 15 residues. The CDR3 loop reads CASSFRGVGNQPQHF. Written as DNA, the CDR3 is TGTGCCAGCAGTTTCCGGGGGGTAGGCAATCAGCCCCAGCATTTT. Together with reference TRBV28 and TRBJ1-5, the CDR3 gives the full variable domain: DVKVTQSSRYLVKRTGEKVFLECVQDMDHENMFWYRQDPGLGLRLIYFSYDVKMKEKGDIPEGYSVSREKKERFSLILESASTNQTSMYLCASSFRGVGNQPQHFGDGTRLSIL.

The chain joins TRBV5-1 to TRBJ1-1, with D perhaps matching TRBD1 (6 bases). CDR1 and CDR2 from the germline V gene are SGHRS and YFSETQ. This CDR3 has 15 amino acids. Deletions cut 0 bases from V and 0 bases from J, with 9 bases between. The chain's CDR3 is CASSLAGEMNTEAFF. CDR3 bases: TGCGCCAGCAGCTTGGCAGGGGAAATGAACACTGAAGCTTTCTTT.

The gene calls are TRBV11-1 and TRBJ2-7; 8 bases map to TRBD2. The germline gives CDR1 SGHAT, CDR2 FQDESV (reference sequence). CDR3 length: 15 amino acids. With 4 bases clipped from V and 4 bases from J, the junction kept 9 bases outside the gene matches. The CDR3 is CASSSTGLVGYEQYF. CDR3 bases: TGTGCCAGCAGCTCGACGGGACTAGTAGGGTACGAGCAGTACTTC.

The genes are TRBV7-9 and TRBJ1-5, with no clear D. Deletions cut 0 bases from V and 10 bases from J, with 7 bases between. Germline CDR1 and CDR2: SEHNR and FQNEAQ (reference sequence). The CDR3 has 12 residues. CDR3 region: CASSLALDPQHF. CDR3 DNA sequence: TGTGCCAGCAGCTTAGCGCTAGATCCCCAGCATTTT. The full variable domain, in which reference TRBV7-9 and TRBJ1-5 provide the parts outside the CDR3, is DTGVSQNPRHKITKRGQNVTFRCDPISEHNRLYWYRQTLGQGPEFLTYFQNEAQLEKSRLLSDRFSAERPKGSFSTLEIQRTEQGDSAMYLCASSLALDPQHFGDGTRLSIL.

The genes are TRBV10-3 and TRBJ2-7, with 9 bases that match TRBD1. V trimming: 6 bases; J trimming: 5 bases; junction bases outside the gene matches: 8. The germline V gene has CDR1 ENHRY and CDR2 SYGVKD. This CDR3 has 14 residues. The CDR3 DNA is TGTGCCATCAGCGGACAGGGGTTAATCAACGAGCAGTACTTC. It specifies CAISGQGLINEQYF.

This chain connects TRBV5-1 to TRBJ2-2; 9 bases are a match to TRBD1. CDR3 length: 19 amino acids. Germline loops: CDR1 SGHRS, CDR2 YFSETQ. Trimming cost V 5 bases and J 0 bases; bases outside gene matches: 14. The CDR3 bases are TGCGCCAGCAGGCCCGGGACAGGGCGAGGGGCCGCGAACACCGGGGAGCTGTTTTTT. Its translation is CASRPGTGRGAANTGELFF.

This chain joins TRBV6-4 and TRBJ2-7; weak D call: TRBD2 (6 bases). This CDR3 has 15 amino acids. The germline V gene has CDR1 MRHNA and CDR2 SNTAGT. Trimming stripped 2 bases from V and 2 bases from J, with 13 bases between. This CDR3 reads CASSDPRELTYEQYF. The CDR3 DNA reads as TGTGCCAGCAGTGACCCGCGGGAACTAACCTACGAGCAGTACTTC.

The chain links TRBV7-8 to TRBJ2-3, with TRBD1 matching over 9 bases. The germline gives CDR1 SGHVS, CDR2 FQNEAQ. Trimming removed 2 bases from V and 6 bases from J; junction bases left unmatched: 9. The CDR3 runs 16 residues. CDR3 protein: CASSLPAGTGWDTQYF. CDR3 DNA: TGTGCCAGCAGCTTACCTGCTGGGACAGGGTGGGATACGCAGTATTTT.

V and J are TRBV4-2 and TRBJ2-1; TRBD2 matches 7 bases. The V gene's germline CDR1 is LGHNA and CDR2 YNFKEQ. V trimming: 4 bases; J trimming: 8 bases; junction bases outside the gene matches: 11. The CDR3 runs to 15 residues. The CDR3, as DNA: TGTGCCAGCAGCCCCCGGGCGGGAGAACGCTATGAGCAGTTCTTC. Protein product: CASSPRAGERYEQFF.

The chain is built from TRBV6-5 and TRBJ1-2, with 10 bases fitting TRBD1. The junction had 9 bases not matched to a gene; V was cut back by 5 bases and J by 6 bases. This CDR3 is built from 15 residues. The germline CDR1 and CDR2 sequences are MNHEY and SVGAGI. The CDR3, as DNA: TGTGCCAGCAGTACGAAGGGTGGGACAGGGGATGGCTACACCTTC. Its protein is CASSTKGGTGDGYTF.

V usage is TRBV28 and J usage is TRBJ2-1; D is undetermined. The V gene lost 2 bases and the J gene lost 10 bases, with 6 bases spanning the gap. The CDR3 runs to 11 residues. Per germline, CDR1 MDHEN and CDR2 SYDVKM. The CDR3 coding sequence is TGTGCCAGCAGTTTAGTCTTCGAGCAGTTCTTC. This codes for CASSLVFEQFF.

The rearrangement uses TRBV28 and TRBJ1-5, with D tentatively TRBD1 (5 bases). The CDR3 totals 17 residues. Trimming removed 6 bases at V and 0 bases at J, with 18 bases between. Germline V lookup: CDR1 MDHEN, CDR2 SYDVKM. This CDR3 reads CASSPLGPNDSNQPQHF. As DNA, the CDR3 is TGTGCCAGCAGCCCCCTGGGGCCAAACGATAGCAATCAGCCCCAGCATTTT.

This rearrangement joins TRBV5-4 to TRBJ1-3; the match to TRBD1 covers 11 bases. The CDR3 loop spans 16 amino acids. CDR1 is SGHNT and CDR2 is YYREEE in the germline V gene (reference sequence). The J segment lost 2 bases and the V segment lost 3 bases, leaving 4 bases of the junction unmatched. The CDR3 loop is CASSSSDRGPGNTIYF. DNA of the CDR3: TGTGCCAGCAGCTCGTCGGACAGGGGGCCTGGAAACACCATATATTTT.

V usage is TRBV14 and J usage is TRBJ1-6; 7 bases match TRBD1. The CDR3 runs 17 residues. Germline-derived CDR1 and CDR2 are SGHDN and FVKESK. The junction had 11 bases not matched to a gene; V was cut back by 4 bases and J by 5 bases. The CDR3 DNA reads TGTGCCAGCAGCCTTGGGGGTGGGACAGCGAATAATTCACCCCTCCACTTT. Amino acids: CASSLGGGTANNSPLHF.

The J gene is TRBJ2-1, the V gene TRBV2; TRBD2 agrees at 8 bases. The V and J ends lost 6 bases and 6 bases, in that order; junction bases with no gene match: 10. From germline, CDR1 is SNHLY and CDR2 FYNNEI. This CDR3 spans 15 amino acids. CDR3 DNA: TGTGCCAGCAGGGCCGTAGCGGGAATGGGCAATGAGCAGTTCTTC. Translation: CASRAVAGMGNEQFF.

V is TRBV6-5 and J is TRBJ2-7; 7 bases agree with TRBD1. In germline, CDR1 is MNHEY, CDR2 SVGAGI. This CDR3 region has 13 residues. V gave up 8 bases and J gave up 2 bases; unmatched junction bases: 6. The CDR3 bases are TGTGCCAGCGGACCCGGGACAGCCTACGAGCAGTACTTC. It translates to CASGPGTAYEQYF.

This clone was seen just once. The CDR3 coding sequence is TGCAGCGTCTACGGGGGGGCGGGCTTTTACGAGCAGTACTTC. Translation gives CSVYGGAGFYEQYF. The chain employs TRBV29-1 and TRBJ2-7, with 8 bases fitting TRBD2. From germline, CDR1 is SQVTM and CDR2 ANQGSEA. The CDR3 runs 14 residues. V lost 6 bases, J lost 4 bases, and 11 bases stayed unmatched.

The V call is TRBV7-9, the J call TRBJ1-3; a possible D gene is TRBD1 (6 bases). Deletions cut 0 bases from V and 0 bases from J, with 15 bases between. CDR1 SEHNR and CDR2 FQNEAQ come from the germline V gene (reference sequence). The length of the CDR3 is 18 residues. This CDR3 is CASSLALRGQPSGNTIYF. For the CDR3, the DNA is TGTGCCAGCAGCTTAGCTTTACGTGGACAGCCCTCTGGAAACACCATATATTTT.

Turning to this clone: Different DNA sequences within this sample yield the same CDR3. For the CDR3, the DNA is TGCGCCAGCAGCTTGGGAGCAGGGTCCTACGAGCAGTACTTC. It codes for CASSLGAGSYEQYF. This chain connects TRBV5-1 to TRBJ2-7; D may be TRBD1 (5 bases). The V and J ends lost 0 bases and 1 base respectively, with 8 bases between them. The CDR3 consists of 14 residues. In germline, CDR1 is SGHRS, CDR2 YFSETQ.

The chain carries TRBV25-1 and TRBJ2-7; maybe TRBD2 (5 bases). Germline lookup yields CDR1 MGHDK and CDR2 SYGVNS. The CDR3 is 15 amino acids. Trimming cost V 5 bases and J 6 bases, with 20 bases left between them. This CDR3 reads CASSKRVNLKLEQYF. The CDR3 DNA is TGTGCCAGCAGTAAGAGGGTTAACCTTAAACTCGAGCAGTACTTC.

CDR3 loop: CASSYRDRGSGELFF. Here the CDR3 DNA reads TGTGCCAGCAGTTACCGGGACAGGGGGTCCGGGGAGCTGTTTTTT. V is TRBV28 and J is TRBJ2-2; 11 bases are shared with TRBD1. J gave up 6 bases and V 4 bases, and 4 bases lay outside the gene matches. The length of the CDR3 is 15 residues. Germline loops: CDR1 MDHEN, CDR2 SYDVKM.

The rearrangement joins TRBV11-2 to TRBJ1-2, with unresolved D. The germline V gene has CDR1 SGHAT and CDR2 FQNNGV. Trimming pared 2 bases from V and 7 bases from J, leaving 5 bases between. CDR3 length: 11 amino acids. Here the CDR3 DNA reads TGTGCCAGCAGCTTAACTGGTGGCTACACCTTC. Protein sequence: CASSLTGGYTF. Full variable domain (outside the CDR3, taken from reference TRBV11-2 and TRBJ1-2): EAGVAQSPRYKIIEKRQSVAFWCNPISGHATLYWYQQILGQGPKLLIQFQNNGVVDDSQLPKDRFSAERLKGVDSTLKIQPAKLEDSAVYLCASSLTGGYTFGSGTRLTVV.

This clone was seen a single time. V gene TRBV30 combines with J gene TRBJ2-2, with D possibly being TRBD2 (6 bases). The CDR3 is 14 residues long. V dropped 0 bases and J dropped 5 bases, with 10 bases sitting between them. The germline V gene encodes CDR1 GTSNPN and CDR2 SVGIG (reference sequence). The DNA for the CDR3 is TGTGCCTGGAGTGTAACCGGGGGAACCGGGGAGCTGTTTTTT. Its translation: CAWSVTGGTGELFF.

Only one count was recorded for this clone. The rearrangement uses TRBV6-1 and TRBJ2-7; D is unresolved. The CDR3 totals 13 residues. CDR1 MNHNS and CDR2 SASEGT come from the germline V gene. V shed 6 bases and J shed 0 bases, with 9 bases lying between them. As DNA, the CDR3 is TGTGCCAGCAGGCTCAGTTACTCCTACGAGCAGTACTTC. Translated: CASRLSYSYEQYF.

This clone showed up just once. The chain combines TRBV6-4 with TRBJ2-5, with D possibly being TRBD1 (7 bases). The CDR3 is made up of 15 amino acids. CDR1 is MRHNA, CDR2 SNTAGT, per germline. V was shortened by 2 bases and J by 5 bases, with 15 bases between the two germline ends. The DNA of the CDR3 is TGTGCCAGCAGTGACCTTGCCAGGGGGAGGGAGACCCAGTACTTC. Translated: CASSDLARGRETQYF.

This chain links TRBV19 with TRBJ2-4, with TRBD2 matching over 12 bases. The CDR3 has 16 amino acids. CDR1 is LNHDA, CDR2 SQIVND, per germline (reference sequence). The J segment lost 9 bases and the V segment lost 3 bases, leaving 9 bases of the junction unmatched. The CDR3 sequence is CASSMLAGGSQVIQYF. Written as DNA, the CDR3 is TGTGCCAGTAGTATGCTAGCGGGAGGGAGTCAGGTCATTCAGTACTTC.